What follows are 12 T cell receptor beta chains derived from one specimen sequenced in a study of identical twins. Using its own MiXCR run on the 5' RACE reads, TCRdb lists one record per CDR3 protein. The sample holds about 390,000 distinct CDR3 sequences, around 9.7% seen once. The sample was naive T cells sorted from blood. These receptors all come from a woman aged 45-65 years in good health.

This clonotype has just a few counts. The chain has TRBV5-1 and TRBJ2-4, with D maybe TRBD2 (6 bases). Germline V gene sequence: CDR1 SGHRS, CDR2 YFSETQ. V gave up 6 bases and J gave up 5 bases, with 18 bases separating them. The CDR3 is 15 amino acids. The CDR3 sequence is CASTPLGRRENIQYF. CDR3 nucleotides: TGCGCCAGCACCCCACTGGGTCGGAGGGAAAACATTCAGTACTTC.

The rearrangement uses TRBV5-1 and TRBJ2-3, with D tentatively TRBD2 (6 bases). This CDR3 spans 14 amino acids. In germline, CDR1 is SGHRS, CDR2 YFSETQ. The V end was cut by 0 bases, the J end by 5 bases, with 10 bases between. In DNA, the CDR3 is TGCGCCAGCAGCTTGGGCGGGGTCGGAGATACGCAGTATTTT. This translates into CASSLGGVGDTQYF.

This clonotype was seen a handful of times. The chain recombines TRBV5-1 with TRBJ2-1, with 7 bases lining up with TRBD2. Germline V CDR1 and CDR2: SGHRS, YFSETQ. V was pared by 0 bases and J by 3 bases, with 3 bases of the junction left unmatched. The CDR3 is 15 amino acids. The CDR3 DNA reads TGCGCCAGCAGCTTGGATAGCGGGTTCTACAATGAGCAGTTCTTC. This codes for CASSLDSGFYNEQFF.

This clonotype has more than one count but fewer than ten. The rearrangement links TRBV20-1 to TRBJ2-4, with D possibly being TRBD1 or TRBD2 (5 bases each). The CDR3 sequence is 14 residues long. The germline V and J ends were trimmed by 0 bases and 8 bases, with 14 bases remaining between them. CDR1 and CDR2 (germline): DFQATT, SNEGSKA (reference sequence). Written as DNA, the CDR3 is TGCAGTGCTAGAGATAGGGACCTCTCGGACATTCAGTACTTC. The encoded protein is CSARDRDLSDIQYF.

The sample holds a few counts of this clonotype. The chain recombines TRBV5-1 with TRBJ2-1, with 9 bases identical to TRBD2. The junction had 7 bases not matched to a gene; V was cut back by 5 bases and J by 7 bases. Germline assignment: CDR1 SGHRS and CDR2 YFSETQ. CDR3 length: 14 residues. CDR3 loop: CASRLAGLVNEQFF. As DNA, the CDR3 is TGCGCCAGCAGGCTAGCGGGATTAGTAAATGAGCAGTTCTTC.

V is TRBV14 and J is TRBJ1-1; D gene unclear. From germline, CDR1 is SGHDN and CDR2 FVKESK. Trimming left V 3 bases short and J 0 bases short, with 5 bases between. This CDR3 comprises 13 residues. CDR3 loop: CASSQKMNTEAFF. DNA of the CDR3: TGTGCCAGCAGCCAGAAGATGAACACTGAAGCTTTCTTT. The whole variable domain, remainder taken from reference TRBV14 and TRBJ1-1, is EAGVTQFPSHSVIEKGQTVTLRCDPISGHDNLYWYRRVMGKEIKFLLHFVKESKQDESGMPNNRFLAERTGGTYSTLKVQPAELEDSGVYFCASSQKMNTEAFFGQGTRLTVV.

This clonotype was seen only a few times. V is TRBV12-3 or TRBV12-4 and J is TRBJ2-2; 14 nucleotides match TRBD2. The CDR3 is 18 amino acids. V shed 10 bases, J shed 0 bases, and the junction held 10 bases outside the gene matches. DNA of the CDR3: TGTGCCACCTCCCCGGCGACTAGCGGGAGGGCGAACACCGGGGAGCTGTTTTTT. It yields the protein CATSPATSGRANTGELFF.

The sample holds many counts of this clonotype. The rearrangement uses TRBV10-3 and TRBJ2-1; no clear D. The germline CDR1 and CDR2 sequences are ENHRY and SYGVKD. This CDR3 has 14 amino acids. Trimming cost V 3 bases and J 5 bases, with 11 bases left between them. CDR3 DNA: TGTGCCATCAGTGAATATTCGGTAGACAATGAGCAGTTCTTC. Its translation: CAISEYSVDNEQFF.

V and J are TRBV6-5 and TRBJ2-3; 12 bases fit TRBD2. V lost 5 bases and J lost 4; bases outside the gene matches: 10. The germline CDR1 and CDR2 sequences are MNHEY and SVGAGI. This CDR3 is built from 17 residues. The CDR3 here is CASSHASGRARADTQYF. Here the CDR3 DNA reads TGTGCCAGCAGTCACGCTAGCGGGAGGGCCAGGGCAGATACGCAGTATTTT.

The table lists this clonotype with a few counts. The rearrangement uses TRBV7-2 and TRBJ2-3, with D perhaps matching TRBD2 (5 bases). The CDR3 is 14 amino acids. Germline V gene data show CDR1 as SGHTA and CDR2 as FQGNSA. The V end lost 1 base, the J end lost 7 bases, and 12 bases lay between the germline ends. CDR3 amino acids: CASSLGGSKHTQYF. CDR3 nucleotides: TGTGCCAGCAGCTTAGGTGGGAGCAAACATACGCAGTATTTT.

The rearrangement joins TRBV12-3 or TRBV12-4 to TRBJ1-1; no definite D call. V was cut by 3 bases and J by 6 bases, with 17 bases left in between. The length of the CDR3 is 15 residues. CDR3 region: CASSFFWQLRPEAFF. The CDR3 DNA sequence: TGTGCCAGCAGTTTTTTTTGGCAGCTAAGACCTGAAGCTTTCTTT.

The chain couples TRBV25-1 to TRBJ2-3; D is ambiguous. Germline V CDR1 and CDR2: MGHDK, SYGVNS. The CDR3 contains 14 residues. V lost 3 bases, J lost 2 bases, and 9 bases lay in between. In DNA form, the CDR3 reads TGTGCCAGCAGTGACAACAGATTCACAGATACGCAGTATTTT. Protein product: CASSDNRFTDTQYF. Drawing the rest from reference TRBV25-1 and TRBJ2-3, the complete variable domain is EADIYQTPRYLVIGTGKKITLECSQTMGHDKMYWYQQDPGMELHLIHYSYGVNSTEKGDLSSESTVSRIRTEHFPLTLESARPSHTSQYLCASSDNRFTDTQYFGPGTRLTVL.